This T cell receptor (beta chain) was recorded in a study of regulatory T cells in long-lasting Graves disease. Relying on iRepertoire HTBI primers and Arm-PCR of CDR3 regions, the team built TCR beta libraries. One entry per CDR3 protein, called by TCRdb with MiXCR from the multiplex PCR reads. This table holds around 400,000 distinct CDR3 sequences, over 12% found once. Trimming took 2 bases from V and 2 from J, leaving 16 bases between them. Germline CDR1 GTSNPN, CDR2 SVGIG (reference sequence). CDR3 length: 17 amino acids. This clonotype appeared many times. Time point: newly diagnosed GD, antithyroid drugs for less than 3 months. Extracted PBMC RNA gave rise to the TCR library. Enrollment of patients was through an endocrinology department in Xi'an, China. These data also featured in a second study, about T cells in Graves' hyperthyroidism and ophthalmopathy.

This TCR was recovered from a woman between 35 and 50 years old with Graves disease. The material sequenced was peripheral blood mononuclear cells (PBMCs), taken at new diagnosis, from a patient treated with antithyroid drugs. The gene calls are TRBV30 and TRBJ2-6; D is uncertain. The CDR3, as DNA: TGTGCCTGGAGTTATACCGGACCGTTTGCTGGGGCCAACGTCCTGACTTTC. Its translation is CAWSYTGPFAGANVLTF.